Sequencing of this T cell receptor beta chain was carried out in a study of cytomegalovirus exposure and HLA in healthy donors. For the study at large: Within the Caucasian-associated ancestry cluster were roughly 81% of the approximately 400 genotyped donors. General study findings and limits: In a later analysis, TCR beta V- and J-gene trimming showed a link to a missense DCLRE1C variant. The study flagged some 170 TCR beta chains as cytomegalovirus-associated.

This CDR3 region has 14 residues. Germline V lookup: CDR1 SGHTA, CDR2 FQGNSA. Trimming shortened V by 2 bases and J by 4 bases, and 11 bases separated the two germline ends. Vbeta (60) and Jbeta (13) primers were used in the PCR. Repertoires were generated with immunoSEQ multiplex PCR, while TCRdb's copy carries only in-frame clones and drops some. The sample yields around 140,000 clones, roughly 79% seen once. A word on this clone: The antigen remains undetermined.

The gene calls are TRBV7-2 and TRBJ1-1; D may be TRBD1 (6 bases). The sequenced material came from PBMCs. The TCR was taken from a woman aged 40 to 50 in good health and CMV-seronegative. This chain's CDR3 is CASSLTQGSTEAFF. The CDR3 DNA sequence: TGTGCCAGCAGCTTAACCCAGGGGAGCACTGAAGCTTTCTTT.